The clone carrying this T cell receptor (beta chain) was recorded a few times. RNA transcripts yielded amplified TCR beta CDR3 regions. First-round RT-PCR targeting the TCR CDR3 was performed with the HTBI primer set. TCRdb passed the multiplex PCR reads through MiXCR, listing each CDR3 protein once. The table shows over 250,000 distinct CDR3 sequences, with about a sixth occurring only once. The CDR3 spans 15 residues. V lost 6 bases, J lost 6 bases, and 12 bases stayed unmatched. Germline V gene sequence: CDR1 SGHVS, CDR2 FNYEAQ. This entry belongs to a study of T cells in Graves' hyperthyroidism and ophthalmopathy.

The chain couples TRBV7-6 to TRBJ1-1, with 8 bases that match TRBD1. The clonotype comes from a woman aged 55-70 years with Graves' ophthalmopathy. Source material: blood. In DNA, the CDR3 is TGTGCCAGCAGTCCCGGACAGGGTCTATGGGCTGAAGCTTTCTTT. Translating it yields CASSPGQGLWAEAFF.